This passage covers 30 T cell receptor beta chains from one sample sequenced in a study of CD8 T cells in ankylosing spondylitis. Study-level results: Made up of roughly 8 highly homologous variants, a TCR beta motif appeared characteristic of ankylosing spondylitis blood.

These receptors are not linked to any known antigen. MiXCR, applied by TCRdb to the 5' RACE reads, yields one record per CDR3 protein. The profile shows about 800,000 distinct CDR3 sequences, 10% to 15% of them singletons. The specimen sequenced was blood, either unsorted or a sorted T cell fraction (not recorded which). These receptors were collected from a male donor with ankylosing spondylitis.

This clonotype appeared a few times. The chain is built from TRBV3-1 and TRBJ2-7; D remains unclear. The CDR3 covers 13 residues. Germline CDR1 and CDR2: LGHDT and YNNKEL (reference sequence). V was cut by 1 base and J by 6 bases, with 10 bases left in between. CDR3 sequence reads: CASSQGYRSEQYF. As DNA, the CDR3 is TGTGCCAGCAGCCAAGGTTATAGGAGCGAGCAGTACTTC.

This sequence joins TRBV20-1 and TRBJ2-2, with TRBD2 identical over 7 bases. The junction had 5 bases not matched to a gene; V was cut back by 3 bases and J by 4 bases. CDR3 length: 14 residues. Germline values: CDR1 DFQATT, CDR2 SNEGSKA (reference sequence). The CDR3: CSARIASGTGELFF. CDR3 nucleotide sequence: TGCAGTGCTAGGATCGCTAGCGGCACCGGGGAGCTGTTTTTT.

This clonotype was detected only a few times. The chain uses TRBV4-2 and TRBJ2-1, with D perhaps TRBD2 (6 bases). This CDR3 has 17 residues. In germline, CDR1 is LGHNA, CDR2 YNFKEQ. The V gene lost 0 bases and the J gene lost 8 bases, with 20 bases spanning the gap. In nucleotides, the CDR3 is TGTGCCAGCAGCCAAGATCCGGCGGGATCCGGGCTAGATGAGCAGTTCTTC. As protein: CASSQDPAGSGLDEQFF.

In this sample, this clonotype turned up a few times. The CDR3 sequence is CASSEFETPVGTQYF. The CDR3 nucleotides are TGTGCCAGCAGTGAATTCGAGACGCCAGTCGGTACGCAGTATTTT. The rearrangement joins TRBV25-1 to TRBJ2-3; D remains ambiguous. Germline lookup yields CDR1 MGHDK and CDR2 SYGVNS. This CDR3 region has 15 residues. V lost 1 base, J lost 8 bases, and 16 bases lay in between. Drawing the rest from reference TRBV25-1 and TRBJ2-3, the complete variable domain is EADIYQTPRYLVIGTGKKITLECSQTMGHDKMYWYQQDPGMELHLIHYSYGVNSTEKGDLSSESTVSRIRTEHFPLTLESARPSHTSQYLCASSEFETPVGTQYFGPGTRLTVL.

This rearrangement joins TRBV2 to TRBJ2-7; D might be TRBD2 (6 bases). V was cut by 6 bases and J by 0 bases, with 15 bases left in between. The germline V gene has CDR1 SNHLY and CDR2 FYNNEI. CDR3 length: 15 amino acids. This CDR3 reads CASSPRRETSYEQYF. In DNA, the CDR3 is TGTGCCAGCAGCCCTAGACGGGAGACCTCCTACGAGCAGTACTTC.

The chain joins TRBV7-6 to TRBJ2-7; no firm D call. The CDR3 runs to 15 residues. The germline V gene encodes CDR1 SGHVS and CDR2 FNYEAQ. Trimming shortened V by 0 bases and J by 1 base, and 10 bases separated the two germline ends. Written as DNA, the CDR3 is TGTGCCAGCAGCTTAGCCCCACATCCTTCCTACGAGCAGTACTTC. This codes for CASSLAPHPSYEQYF. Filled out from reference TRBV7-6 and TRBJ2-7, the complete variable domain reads GAGVSQSPRYKVTKRGQDVALRCDPISGHVSLYWYRQALGQGPEFLTYFNYEAQQDKSGLPNDRFSAERPEGSISTLTIQRTEQRDSAMYRCASSLAPHPSYEQYFGPGTRLTVT.

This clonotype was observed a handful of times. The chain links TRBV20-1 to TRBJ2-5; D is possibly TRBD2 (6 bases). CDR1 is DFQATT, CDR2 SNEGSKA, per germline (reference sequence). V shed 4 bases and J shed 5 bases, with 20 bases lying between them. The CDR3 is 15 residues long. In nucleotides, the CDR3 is TGCAGTGCTATACCCCTAGCGAACATGGCGGAGACCCAGTACTTC. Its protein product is CSAIPLANMAETQYF.

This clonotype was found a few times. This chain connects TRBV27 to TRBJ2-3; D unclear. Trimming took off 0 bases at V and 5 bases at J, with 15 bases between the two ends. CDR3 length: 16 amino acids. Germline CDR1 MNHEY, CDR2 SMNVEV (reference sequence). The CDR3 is CASSLSPPQIEDTQYF. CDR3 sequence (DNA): TGTGCCAGCAGTTTATCACCCCCCCAAATAGAAGATACGCAGTATTTT.

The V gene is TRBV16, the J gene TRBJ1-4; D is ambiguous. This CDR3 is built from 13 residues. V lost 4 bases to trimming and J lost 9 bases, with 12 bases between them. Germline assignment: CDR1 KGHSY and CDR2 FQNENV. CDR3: CASSRRGPQKLFF. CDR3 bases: TGTGCCAGCAGCCGACGCGGCCCCCAAAAACTGTTTTTT. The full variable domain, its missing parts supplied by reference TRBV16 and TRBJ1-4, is GEEVAQTPKHLVRGEGQKAKLYCAPIKGHSYVFWYQQVLKNEFKFLISFQNENVFDETGMPKERFSAKCLPNSPCSLEIQATKLEDSAVYFCASSRRGPQKLFFGSGTQLSVL.

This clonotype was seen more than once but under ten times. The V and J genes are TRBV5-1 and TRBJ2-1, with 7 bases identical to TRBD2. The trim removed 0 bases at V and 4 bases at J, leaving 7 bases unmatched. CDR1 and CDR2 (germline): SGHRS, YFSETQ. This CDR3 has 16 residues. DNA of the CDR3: TGCGCCAGCAGCTTGGTAGCTAGCGGCACTTACAATGAGCAGTTCTTC. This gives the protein CASSLVASGTYNEQFF.

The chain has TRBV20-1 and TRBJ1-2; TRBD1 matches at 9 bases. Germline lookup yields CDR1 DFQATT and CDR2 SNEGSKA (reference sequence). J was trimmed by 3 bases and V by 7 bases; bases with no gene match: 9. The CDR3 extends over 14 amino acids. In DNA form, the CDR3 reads TGCAGTGTTTACGGGACAGGGAACGACTATGGCTACACCTTC. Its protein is CSVYGTGNDYGYTF.

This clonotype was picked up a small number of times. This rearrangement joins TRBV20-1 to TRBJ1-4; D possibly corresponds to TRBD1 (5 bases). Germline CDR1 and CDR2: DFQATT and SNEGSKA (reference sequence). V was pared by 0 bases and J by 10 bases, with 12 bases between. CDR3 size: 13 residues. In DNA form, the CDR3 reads TGCAGTGCTAGAGAGTCAGGGTGGGGAAAACTGTTTTTT. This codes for CSARESGWGKLFF.

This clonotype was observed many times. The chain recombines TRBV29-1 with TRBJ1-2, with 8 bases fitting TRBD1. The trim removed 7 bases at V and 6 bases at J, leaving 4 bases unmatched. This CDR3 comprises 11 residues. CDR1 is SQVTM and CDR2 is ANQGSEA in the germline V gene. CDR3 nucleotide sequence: TGCAGCGCAGCGACAGGGGATGGCTACACCTTC. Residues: CSAATGDGYTF.

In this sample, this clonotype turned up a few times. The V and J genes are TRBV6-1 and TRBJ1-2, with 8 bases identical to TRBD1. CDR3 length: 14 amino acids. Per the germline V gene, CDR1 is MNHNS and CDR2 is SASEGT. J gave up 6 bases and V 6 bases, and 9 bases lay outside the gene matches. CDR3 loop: CASSPGQVRDGYTF. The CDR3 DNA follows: TGTGCCAGCAGCCCGGGACAGGTGAGGGATGGCTACACCTTC.

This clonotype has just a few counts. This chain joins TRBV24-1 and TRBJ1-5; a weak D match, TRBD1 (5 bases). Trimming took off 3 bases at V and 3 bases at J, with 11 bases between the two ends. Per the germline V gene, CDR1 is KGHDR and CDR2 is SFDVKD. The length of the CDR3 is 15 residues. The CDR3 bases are TGTGCCACCAGTGATCACCGGGACCCCAATCAGCCCCAGCATTTT. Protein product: CATSDHRDPNQPQHF.

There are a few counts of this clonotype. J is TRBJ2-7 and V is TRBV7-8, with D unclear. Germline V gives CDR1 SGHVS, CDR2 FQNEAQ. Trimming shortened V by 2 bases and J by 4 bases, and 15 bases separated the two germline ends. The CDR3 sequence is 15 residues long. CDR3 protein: CASSLSETVRYEQYF. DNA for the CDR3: TGTGCCAGCAGCTTATCCGAAACGGTTCGGTACGAGCAGTACTTC. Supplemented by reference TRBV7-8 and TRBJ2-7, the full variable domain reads GAGVSQSPRYKVAKRGQDVALRCDPISGHVSLFWYQQALGQGPEFLTYFQNEAQLDKSGLPSDRFFAERPEGSVSTLKIQRTQQEDSAVYLCASSLSETVRYEQYFGPGTRLTVT.

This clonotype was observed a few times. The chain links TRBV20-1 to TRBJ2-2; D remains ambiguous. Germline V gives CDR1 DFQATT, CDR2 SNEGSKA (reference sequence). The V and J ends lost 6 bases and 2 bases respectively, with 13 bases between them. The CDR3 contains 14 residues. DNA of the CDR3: TGCAGTGCAGTTTCAAGCCGAAACACCGGGGAGCTGTTTTTT. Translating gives CSAVSSRNTGELFF.

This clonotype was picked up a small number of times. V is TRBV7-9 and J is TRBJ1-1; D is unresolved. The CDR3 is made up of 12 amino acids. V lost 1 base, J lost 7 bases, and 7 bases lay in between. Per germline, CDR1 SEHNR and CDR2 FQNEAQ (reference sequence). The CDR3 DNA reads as TGTGCCAGCAGCTTAGGGTTTGATGAAGCTTTCTTT. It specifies CASSLGFDEAFF. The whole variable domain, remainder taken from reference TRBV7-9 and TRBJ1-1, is DTGVSQNPRHKITKRGQNVTFRCDPISEHNRLYWYRQTLGQGPEFLTYFQNEAQLEKSRLLSDRFSAERPKGSFSTLEIQRTEQGDSAMYLCASSLGFDEAFFGQGTRLTVV.

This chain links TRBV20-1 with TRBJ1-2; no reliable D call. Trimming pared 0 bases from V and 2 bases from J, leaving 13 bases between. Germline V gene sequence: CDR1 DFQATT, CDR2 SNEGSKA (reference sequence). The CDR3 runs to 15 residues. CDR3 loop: CSARDAGSMNYGYTF. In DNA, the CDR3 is TGCAGTGCTAGAGATGCCGGCAGTATGAACTATGGCTACACCTTC.

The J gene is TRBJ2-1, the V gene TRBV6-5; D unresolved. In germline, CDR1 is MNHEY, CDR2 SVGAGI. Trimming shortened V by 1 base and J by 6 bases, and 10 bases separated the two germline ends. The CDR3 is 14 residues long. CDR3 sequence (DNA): TGTGCCAGCAGTTACTGGGTCGGAGCCAATGAGCAGTTCTTC. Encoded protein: CASSYWVGANEQFF.

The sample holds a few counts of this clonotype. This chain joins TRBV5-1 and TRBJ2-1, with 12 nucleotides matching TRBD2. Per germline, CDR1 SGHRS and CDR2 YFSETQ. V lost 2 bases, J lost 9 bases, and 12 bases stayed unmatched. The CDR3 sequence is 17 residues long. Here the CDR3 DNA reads TGCGCCAGCAGCTTCCGACAGGCTAGCGGGGGGGCGAGTGAGCAGTTCTTC. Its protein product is CASSFRQASGGASEQFF.

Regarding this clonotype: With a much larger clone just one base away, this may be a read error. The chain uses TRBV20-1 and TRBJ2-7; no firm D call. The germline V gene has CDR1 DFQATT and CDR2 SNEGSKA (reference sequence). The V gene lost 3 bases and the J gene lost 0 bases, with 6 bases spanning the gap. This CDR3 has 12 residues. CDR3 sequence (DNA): TGCAGTGCTAGTAAGGACTCCTACGAGCAGTACTTC. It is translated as CSASKDSYEQYF.

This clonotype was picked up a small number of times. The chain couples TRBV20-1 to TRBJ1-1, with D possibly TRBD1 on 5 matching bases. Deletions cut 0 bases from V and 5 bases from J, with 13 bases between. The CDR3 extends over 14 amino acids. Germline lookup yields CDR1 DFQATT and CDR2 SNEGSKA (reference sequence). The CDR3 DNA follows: TGCAGTGCTAGAGAACCGGGACCGGAAACTGAAGCTTTCTTT. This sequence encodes CSAREPGPETEAFF.

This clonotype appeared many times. The CDR3 loop reads CASSLREQLTDTQYF. The CDR3 region has the DNA TGTGCCAGCAGTTTGCGGGAGCAACTCACAGATACGCAGTATTTT. This chain connects TRBV12-3 or TRBV12-4 to TRBJ2-3; 7 bases are a match to TRBD2. The V gene end was trimmed by 3 bases and the J gene end by 2 bases; junction bases not matched to a gene: 5. There are 15 residues in the CDR3.

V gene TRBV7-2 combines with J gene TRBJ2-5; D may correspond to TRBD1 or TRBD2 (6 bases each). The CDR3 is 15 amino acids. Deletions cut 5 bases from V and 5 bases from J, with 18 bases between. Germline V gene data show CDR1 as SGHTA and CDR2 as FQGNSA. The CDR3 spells CASSPSRGPPETQYF. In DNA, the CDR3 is TGTGCCAGCAGCCCCTCTCGGGGGCCCCCCGAGACCCAGTACTTC.

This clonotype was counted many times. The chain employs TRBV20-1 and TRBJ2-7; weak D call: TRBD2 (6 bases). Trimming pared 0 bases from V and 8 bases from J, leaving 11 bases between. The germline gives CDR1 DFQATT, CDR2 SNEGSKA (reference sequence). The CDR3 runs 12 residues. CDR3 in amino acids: CSARDLAGQQYF. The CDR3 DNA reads TGCAGTGCTAGAGATCTTGCGGGACAGCAGTACTTC.

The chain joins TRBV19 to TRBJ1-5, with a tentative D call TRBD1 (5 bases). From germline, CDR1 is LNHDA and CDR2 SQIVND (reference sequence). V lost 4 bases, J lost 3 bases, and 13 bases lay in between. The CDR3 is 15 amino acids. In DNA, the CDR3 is TGTGCCAGTAGTAGGTGGGGCAGGTTCAATCAGCCCCAGCATTTT. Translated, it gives CASSRWGRFNQPQHF.

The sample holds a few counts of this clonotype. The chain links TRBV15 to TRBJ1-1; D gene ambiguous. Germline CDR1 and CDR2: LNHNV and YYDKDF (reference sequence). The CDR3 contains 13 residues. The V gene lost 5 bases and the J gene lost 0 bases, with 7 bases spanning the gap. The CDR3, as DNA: TGTGCCACCAGCCCTGGAATGAACACTGAAGCTTTCTTT. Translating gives CATSPGMNTEAFF.

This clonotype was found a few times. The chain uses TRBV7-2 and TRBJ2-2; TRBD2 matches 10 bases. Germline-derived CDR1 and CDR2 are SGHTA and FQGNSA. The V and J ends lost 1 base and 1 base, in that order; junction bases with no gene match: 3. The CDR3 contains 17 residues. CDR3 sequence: CASSLVAGGMNTGELFF. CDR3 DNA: TGTGCCAGCAGCTTAGTAGCGGGGGGTATGAACACCGGGGAGCTGTTTTTT.

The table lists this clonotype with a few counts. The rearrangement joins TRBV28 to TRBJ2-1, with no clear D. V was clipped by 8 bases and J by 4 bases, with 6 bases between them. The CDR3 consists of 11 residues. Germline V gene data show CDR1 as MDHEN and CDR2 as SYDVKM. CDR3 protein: CASCTYNEQFF. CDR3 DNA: TGTGCCAGCTGTACGTACAATGAGCAGTTCTTC.